The clone carrying this T cell receptor (beta chain) was observed a few times. The isolated RNA, all of it, was reverse transcribed, so expressed TCRB transcripts were what got sequenced. Produced via immunoSEQ multiplex PCR; TCRdb's table is partial and in-frame only. In the table there are about 360,000 clones, about 12% of which are singletons. This sample was included in a study of beta chain features in type 1 diabetes. The CDR3 is 12 residues long. V was clipped by 0 bases and J by 8 bases, with 10 bases between them. CDR1 is GTSNPN, CDR2 SVGIG, per germline (reference sequence). Sequencing was carried out using naive CD4+ T cells from blood. The receptor comes from a man younger than 30 in good health. V usage is TRBV30 and J usage is TRBJ1-2, with D possibly being TRBD1 (6 bases). This CDR3 is CAWSVSRGGYTF. The CDR3 nucleotides read TGTGCCTGGAGTGTTTCCAGGGGAGGCTACACCTTC.